The source of this T cell receptor beta chain is a study of Ad26.COV2.S vaccination and SARS-CoV-2 variants. Study context: Donor was one of the participants in the Ad26.COV2.S arm of the COV1001 trial.

As for treatment: about 20 received Ad26.COV2.S at low or high dose, single or two shots; roughly five received placebo; per-sample allocation not given. Sampling happened 63 days after the first vaccine or placebo injection. Regarding this clone: The antigen remains unidentified.

Findings and caveats of the study: Non-spike TCR breadth did not differ much between vaccine and placebo recipients.

Libraries were prepared by immunoSEQ multiplex PCR; TCRdb keeps only in-frame clonotypes and omits some of them. The table has a few hundred thousand clones, around nine tenths seen once. The sample consisted of peripheral blood, taken in a trial of Ad26.COV2.S vaccine versus placebo. The clonotype originates from a person between 18 and 59 years old who received the Ad26.COV2.S COVID-19 vaccine or a placebo.

The DNA for the CDR3 is TGCGCCAGCAGCCGTGGGGGGGCAGCATCCTATAATTCACCCCTCCACTTT. It codes for CASSRGGAASYNSPLHF. The chain combines TRBV4-1 with TRBJ1-6, with D possibly TRBD1 on 6 matching bases. The V end lost 4 bases, the J end lost 1 base, and 14 bases lay between the germline ends. Germline CDR1 MGHRA, CDR2 YSYEKL. CDR3 length equals 17 residues.